A selection of T cell receptor beta chains follows, all from one sample in a study of shared clonotypes between healthy human individuals. The data were produced by immunoSEQ multiplex PCR, yet TCRdb's version contains in-frame clones alone and is incomplete. The sample consists of 2,100,000 or so clones, 90% to 96% of them appearing once. Sequenced: naive CD4+ T cells sorted from blood. The receptors were sampled from a man younger than 35 in good health. Both conserved end residues are part of each CDR3. Each record gives: clone size, V gene, D gene, J gene, CDR3 protein, CDR3 DNA. A D gene is named only where the DNA matches it firmly. Size is omitted from some rows. Given values are once, few, many or a class for expanded clones.

NA,TRBV19,NA,TRBJ2-5,CASSIGDSGTETQYF,TGTGCCAGTAGTATCGGGGACAGCGGGACAGAGACCCAGTACTTC
NA,TRBV7-3,TRBD1,TRBJ2-1,CASSRQGASSYNEQFF,TGTGCCAGCAGCCGGCAGGGGGCGAGCTCCTACAATGAGCAGTTCTTC
NA,TRBV30,TRBD2,TRBJ2-1,CAWKPPGTKNEQFF,TGTGCCTGGAAGCCCCCCGGGACTAAAAATGAGCAGTTCTTC
NA,TRBV30,NA,TRBJ2-7,CAWSVQRTGEQYF,TGTGCCTGGAGTGTTCAGCGGACTGGAGAGCAGTACTTC
NA,TRBV7-2,TRBD2,TRBJ2-5,CASSLPTSGRATGETQYF,TGTGCCAGCAGCTTACCGACTAGCGGGAGGGCCACGGGAGAGACCCAGTACTTC
NA,TRBV28,TRBD1,TRBJ1-2,CASSRPGQGNYGYTF,TGTGCCAGCAGTCGACCGGGACAGGGTAACTATGGCTACACCTTC
NA,TRBV27,NA,TRBJ1-6,CASSWGENSPLHF,TGTGCCAGCAGCTGGGGCGAAAATTCACCCCTCCACTTT
NA,TRBV20-1,NA,TRBJ1-1,CSQERGTEAFF,TGCAGCCAAGAGAGGGGCACTGAAGCTTTCTTT
few,TRBV11-3,NA,TRBJ1-6,CASSAGRVFNSPLHF,TGTGCCAGCAGCGCCGGCAGGGTTTTTAATTCACCCCTCCACTTT
NA,TRBV5-6,TRBD1,TRBJ1-6,CASSSGTGGYNSPLHF,TGTGCCAGCAGCTCGGGGACAGGGGGCTATAATTCACCCCTCCACTTT
NA,TRBV7-8,TRBD1,TRBJ2-7,CASSPDRDYEQYF,TGTGCCAGCAGCCCGGACAGGGACTACGAGCAGTACTTC
NA,TRBV2,TRBD1,TRBJ1-5,CASSEDRTGSQPQHF,TGTGCCAGCAGCGAGGACAGGACGGGCAGTCAGCCCCAGCATTTT
NA,TRBV6-1,NA,TRBJ2-3,CASRGGILTDTQYF,TGTGCCAGCAGAGGGGGAATCCTCACAGATACGCAGTATTTT
NA,TRBV5-6,TRBD2,TRBJ2-2,CASSLLRGSGTGELFF,TGTGCCAGCAGCTTGCTGCGGGGGTCGGGCACCGGGGAGCTGTTTTTT
NA,TRBV19,NA,TRBJ2-7,CASSKTGTLSYEQYF,TGTGCCAGTAGTAAAACCGGGACACTCTCCTACGAGCAGTACTTC
NA,TRBV6-6,TRBD2,TRBJ2-1,CASSASGNNEQFF,TGTGCCAGCAGCGCCAGCGGGAACAATGAGCAGTTCTTC
NA,TRBV27,TRBD1,TRBJ1-3,CASSVTGTAGNTIYF,TGTGCCAGCAGTGTAACCGGGACAGCTGGAAACACCATATATTTT
NA,TRBV27,NA,TRBJ1-5,CASRYRAGDQPQHF,TGTGCCAGCAGATACCGCGCGGGCGATCAGCCCCAGCATTTT
NA,TRBV20-1,TRBD1,TRBJ2-7,CSALRQGEQYF,TGCAGTGCCTTAAGACAGGGCGAGCAGTACTTC
once,TRBV4-2,NA,TRBJ2-3,CASSQDPLVGVPDTQYF,TGTGCCAGCAGCCAAGATCCCTTGGTGGGAGTCCCAGATACGCAGTATTTT
NA,TRBV7-2,TRBD2,TRBJ2-5,CASSFLAGAHGETQYF,TGTGCCAGCAGCTTTTTAGCGGGAGCTCACGGGGAGACCCAGTACTTC
NA,TRBV9,NA,TRBJ1-1,CASSVGGARTEAFF,TGTGCCAGCAGCGTAGGAGGGGCTAGGACTGAAGCTTTCTTT
NA,TRBV5-1,TRBD1,TRBJ2-7,CASRVPGQGSDEQYF,TGCGCCAGCAGAGTTCCGGGACAGGGTTCCGACGAGCAGTACTTC
NA,TRBV2,NA,TRBJ2-7,CATTNFIGAGPYEQYF,TGTGCCACCACAAATTTCATTGGTGCAGGGCCCTACGAGCAGTACTTC
NA,TRBV19,TRBD1,TRBJ2-7,CASSPGTGDEQYF,TGTGCCAGTAGTCCCGGGACAGGGGATGAGCAGTACTTC
NA,TRBV29-1,NA,TRBJ2-1,CSVEEGIRQREQFF,TGCAGCGTTGAAGAGGGGATCCGACAAAGGGAGCAGTTCTTC
once,TRBV2,NA,TRBJ2-2,CASSDGTVTGELFF,TGTGCCAGCAGTGATGGGACGGTCACCGGGGAGCTGTTTTTT
NA,TRBV25-1,TRBD2,TRBJ2-3,CASLSGSVGDTQYF,TGTGCCAGCCTAAGCGGGAGCGTTGGAGATACGCAGTATTTT
NA,TRBV25-1,NA,TRBJ1-6,CASSEDSSYNSPLHF,TGTGCCAGCAGTGAGGACAGCTCCTATAATTCACCCCTCCACTTT